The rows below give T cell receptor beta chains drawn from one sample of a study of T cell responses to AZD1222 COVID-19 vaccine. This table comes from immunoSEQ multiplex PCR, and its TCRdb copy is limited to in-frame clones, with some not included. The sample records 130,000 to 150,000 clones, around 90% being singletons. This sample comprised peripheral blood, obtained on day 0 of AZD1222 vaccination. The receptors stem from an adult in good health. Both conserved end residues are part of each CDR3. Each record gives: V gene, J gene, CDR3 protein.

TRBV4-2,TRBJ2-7,CASSHPTLGSQSYEQYF
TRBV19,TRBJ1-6,CASSITQGGNSPLHF
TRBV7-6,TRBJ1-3,CASKGSGNTIYF
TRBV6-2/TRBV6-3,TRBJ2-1,CASSPRRGGRQFF
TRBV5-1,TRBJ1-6,CASSHNHRDAASPLHF
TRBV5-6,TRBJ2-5,CASSLGAPSGGETQYF
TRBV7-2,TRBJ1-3,CASSPTTVPLGNTIYF
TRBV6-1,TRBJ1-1,CASSEGGFTEAFF
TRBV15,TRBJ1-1,CATSRGYGIPDESTEAFF
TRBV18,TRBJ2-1,CASSREPSSYNEQFF
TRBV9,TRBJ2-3,CASRETGDQITDTQYF
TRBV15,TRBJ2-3,CATSRGGGRGDGRDTQYF
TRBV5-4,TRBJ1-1,CASSLGGRTGGTEAFF
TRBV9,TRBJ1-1,CASSVGQRNTEAFF
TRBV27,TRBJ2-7,CASSLSRQGGYEQYF
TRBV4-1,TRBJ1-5,CASRTGPYSNQPQHF
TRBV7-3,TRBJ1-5,CASRSGTGSRNQPQHF
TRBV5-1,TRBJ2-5,CASSLGTSGGFQETQYF
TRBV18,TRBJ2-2,CASSPAAGARPGELFF
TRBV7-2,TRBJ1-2,CASSLWTGTGGVGYTF
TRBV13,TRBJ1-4,CASRTGEGRENEKLFF
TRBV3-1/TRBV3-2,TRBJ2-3,CASSQSQGTLTDTQYF
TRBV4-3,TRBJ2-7,CASSQDRRGGYEQYF
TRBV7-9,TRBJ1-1,CASSPGGTGHMNTEAFF
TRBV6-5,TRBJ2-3,CASRPGGTDTQYF
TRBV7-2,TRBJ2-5,CASSLSIETQYF
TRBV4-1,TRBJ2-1,CASSPQQGTSSGEQFF
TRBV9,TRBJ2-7,CASSVGSGGGSYEQYF
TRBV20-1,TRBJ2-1,CSARDSDEQFF
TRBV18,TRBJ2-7,CASSEGLAGGSQDEQYF
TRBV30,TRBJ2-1,CAWSGTIDNEQFF
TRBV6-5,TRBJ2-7,CASSLPFRADAYEQYF
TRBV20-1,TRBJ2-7,CSARDAYEQYF
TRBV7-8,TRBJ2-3,CASSLDGGSTYTDTQYF
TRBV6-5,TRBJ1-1,CASSYTEGTEAFF
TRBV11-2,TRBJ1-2,CASSFSFRRSGGNYGYTF
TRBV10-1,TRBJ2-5,CASSERGEGETQYF
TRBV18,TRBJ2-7,CASSWDRGNEQYF
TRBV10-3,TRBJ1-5,CAISESLDQPQHF
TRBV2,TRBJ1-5,CASSEVVESQPQHF
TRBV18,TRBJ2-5,CASSPGTGGETQYF
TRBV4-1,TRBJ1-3,CASSQGGIPGGNTIYF
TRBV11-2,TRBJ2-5,CASRPGRGFETQYF
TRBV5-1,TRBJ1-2,CASSPRGESIYGYTF
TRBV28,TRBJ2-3,CASSLAGTGGTDTQYF
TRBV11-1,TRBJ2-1,CASSFFRDNEQFF
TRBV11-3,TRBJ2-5,CASSRRQEGSINF
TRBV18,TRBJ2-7,CASFLDGSDSYEQYF
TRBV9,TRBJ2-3,CASSGTGYDTQYF
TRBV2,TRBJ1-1,CASRWDRGWMNTEAFF
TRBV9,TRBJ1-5,CASSMTDNSNQPQHF
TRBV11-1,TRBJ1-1,CASSHRVATEAFF